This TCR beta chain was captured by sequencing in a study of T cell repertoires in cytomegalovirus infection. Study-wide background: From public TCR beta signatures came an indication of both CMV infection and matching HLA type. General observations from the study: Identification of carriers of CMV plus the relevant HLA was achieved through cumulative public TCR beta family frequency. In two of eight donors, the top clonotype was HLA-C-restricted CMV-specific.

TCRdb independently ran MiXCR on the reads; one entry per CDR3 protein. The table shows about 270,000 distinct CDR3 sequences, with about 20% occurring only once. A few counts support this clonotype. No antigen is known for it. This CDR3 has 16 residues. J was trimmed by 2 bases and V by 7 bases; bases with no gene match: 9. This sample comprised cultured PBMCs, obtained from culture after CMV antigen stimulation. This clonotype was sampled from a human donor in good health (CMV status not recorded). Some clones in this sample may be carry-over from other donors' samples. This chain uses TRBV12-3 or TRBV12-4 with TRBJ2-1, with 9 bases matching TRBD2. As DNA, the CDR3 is TGTGCCAGCACCAAGGGGACTAGCCCCCCCTACAATGAGCAGTTCTTC. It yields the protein CASTKGTSPPYNEQFF.